The entry that follows covers one TCR beta chain sequence. What this receptor recognizes is not known. Per-base qualities were not stored, and no clone one base away is much larger. This specimen belongs to a study of long-term antiretroviral therapy in people with HIV (dated by TCRdb to between 2021 and 2023). For context, the study as a whole: The earliest samples were collected about a decade before the 2015 WHO recommendation for immediate ART, when ART was typically delayed until CD4 counts fell. This retrospective serial study examined whether starting ART and sustained HIV suppression were associated with changes in the composition and diversity of the TRB repertoire in peripheral blood. A total of 150 to 200 cryopreserved PBMC samples came from 25 to 35 adults with confirmed HIV infection and were collected serially over a mean of roughly 6 years (range 1-12). Of the roughly 27 participants with HIV, ten to eleven were female. No cross-contamination during QIAcube processing was seen in test extractions of a monoclonal T-cell line run alongside 30 or so polyclonal samples.

Participants were included only if at least one PBMC sample before ART initiation and at least two post-ART samples were available. Every participant with HIV received treatment in the United States of America. Before DNA extraction, cryopreserved samples of about 0.9-11 million PBMC were thawed and then washed. At the time of the earliest PBMC sample, participants with HIV were aged between about 20 and 55 years. PBMC samples were contributed by each participant from 1-4 timepoints before ART initiation and 2-8 timepoints after ART initiation, with a median of 7 samples. Serial HIV viral load, CD4+ T-cell count, ART history and demographic data were obtained for every participant. Genomic DNA was extracted from unsorted PBMC with a Qiagen kit on a QIAcube, processed in batches of 12 samples. The germline V gene encodes CDR1 SGHDT and CDR2 YYEEEE. The CDR3 has 16 amino acids, counting the end cysteine and phenylalanine. Only the CDR3 part of the read is kept: 48 bases, read in frame from the first base. Trimming leaves V shorter by 6 bases and J shorter by 5 bases, with the junction holding 8 bases beyond the gene matches.

The immunoSEQ hsTCRB v3.0 assay was used at survey level resolution to sequence the TRB variable region. A depth of roughly 40,000-50,000 T-cell genomes per sample was targeted for TRB sequencing. An Illumina MiSeq with a v3 150-cycle kit was used to sequence the pooled TRB libraries. The paper's processing steps were these. Repertoire analysis ran in R within a reproducible Nextflow workflow covering QC, data transformation and analysis. Custom analyses were implemented in LymphoSeq2, an R package for AIRR-Seq data exploration. A few samples that produced fewer than 5000 total TRB sequences were removed, so 200 or so HIV repertoires were analyzed. Among the 190 or so HIV repertoires that were kept, roughly 59 were collected before ART initiation and roughly 130 were collected after ART initiation. Repertoires were downsampled to 5000 TRB nucleotide sequences, and summary statistics were averaged over 100 downsampling iterations. Only TRB sequences with CDR3 regions of at least seven amino acids were retained for analysis. Two measures captured diversity: a Shannon entropy-derived clonality score and the Gini coefficient. In repertoire networks, the top 5000 CDR3 amino acid sequences were linked whenever an edit distance of one separated two sequences. For TRB CDR3 amino acid sequences, GLIPH2 was used to predict antigen specificity groups and MHC restriction. To flag known associations with CMV, EBV, HIV or tissue antigens, CDR3 amino acid sequences were compared against VDJdb and McPAS-TCR. Pre-ART, post-ART and control groups were compared with Wilcoxon signed-rank tests and Holm-Bonferroni correction. TCRdb took this table from immuneACCESS and kept in-frame rearrangements with V and J called. Such tables lack part of the clones; where checked against another copy, unresolved V genes explain under half of the gap, and the rest is unexplained. V, J and clone size are taken as reported in that table, and D and trimming were inferred from the DNA itself. The sample has just over 20,000 clones on record, around three quarters of them singletons. Of the sample, roughly a tenth falls within the top ten clones.

The study at large found these results: HIV repertoires had narrower CDR3 length ranges than controls, and the network structure suggested an antigen-experienced repertoire that shifted only slightly toward naive after ART. Inferences about post-ART repertoire changes are limited because no data were available on ART adherence, viral resistance or therapy changes. The samples were dated from about 2003 to 2017, and the ART regimens that were used may be less effective than current ART regimens. Because pre-ART samples had limited cell numbers, unsorted PBMC were profiled rather than sorted CD4+ and CD8+ T cells. Owing to limited PBMC availability, only the TCR beta chain was sequenced, without alpha chain pairing. Starting ART was linked to a significant rise in TRB diversity, yet even after long-term ART the diversity remained significantly lower than in transplant donor controls. Expanded TRB clones identified before ART initiation dominated the repertoire at all time points, although this dominance fluctuated and declined in many PLHIV after ART.

The sequence derives from a woman in her 40s with HIV. The chain joins TRBV5-6 to TRBJ2-3, with TRBD2 matching 14 junction bases. The starting material was unsorted PBMCs, obtained 4.1 years after starting antiretroviral therapy. The nucleotides read TGTGCCAGCACCCTGCGAGGGACTAGCGGGAGAGATACGCAGTATTTT. This sequence encodes CASTLRGTSGRDTQYF.